The T cell receptor (beta chain) under discussion was sequenced for a study of blood T cell repertoires in COVID-19 (dated by TCRdb to the early 2020s). Background for the entire study: Samples from collaborators originated in the United States, Italy and Spain and spanned both the acute and convalescent phases of COVID-19. The material from the prospective study consisted of cDNA or gDNA derived from T cells, B-cell-depleted T cells, or PBMCs. Deeply sampled blood TCRbeta repertoires from subjects exposed to, actively infected with, or recovered from COVID-19 were included in the dataset. The repertoires were made available in a free public database intended to serve as a resource for research on the immune response to SARS-CoV-2. The samples were drawn from two sources: the first 160 participants of the ongoing ImmuneRACE study, and 1,200 or so subjects contributed by 6 global collaborators. Nearly every sample came with metadata listing a de-identified subject ID, COVID-19 status, age in years and sex. HLA class I and class II types, where available, came from metadata supplied by the sample provider rather than from assay-based typing. On the study overall, not on this receptor specifically: The quantity of clinical and demographic metadata differed by source and by participant and was supplied without curation.

At the junction V is shortened by 2 bases and J by 2 bases, with 10 bases in between. Reading the germline V gene gives CDR1 SNHLY and CDR2 FYNNEI. Spanning cysteine to phenylalanine, the CDR3 consists of 15 amino acids. The kept DNA is CDR3 alone, 45 bases in frame from the first base. TCRbeta CDR3 regions were amplified from genomic DNA using the immunoSEQ Assay, a bias-controlled multiplex PCR. The authors' analysis ran thus. The number of nucleated cells in each sample was estimated from the amplification of reference gene primers within the assay. Sequence reads were collapsed and filtered to measure the absolute abundance of every unique TCRbeta CDR3 rearrangement. Productive Simpson clonality was computed per sample as the square root of Simpson's diversity index over productive rearrangements. What TCRdb holds here is the immuneACCESS table cut down to in-frame rearrangements. Part of the clones is not present; checked against another copy, under half of the missing clones reflect an unresolved V gene, and the others are unexplained. D and trimming were read from the DNA, whereas the V and J calls and clone size are those reported in that table. Present in this sample are about 26,000 clones, around 85% of which were seen just once. Clones ranked in the top ten supply around 55% of the sample.

Collaborating institutions collected whole blood in K2EDTA tubes following their own protocols. Collaborator samples were shipped for TCRbeta analysis as frozen whole blood, isolated PBMCs, or DNA extracted from either sample type. Worth noting for this clone: The antigen it binds to is not known. Base qualities are not provided; no much larger clone lies one nucleotide away.

Sequencing input: peripheral blood. The chain joins TRBV2 to TRBJ1-5; the D gene is perhaps TRBD1, from 5 matching bases. This TCR was recovered from a man between 45 and 60 years old with active or convalescent COVID-19. CDR3 reads: CASSESRTRNQPQHF. The nucleotide sequence reads TGTGCCAGCAGTGAATCTAGGACACGCAATCAGCCCCAGCATTTT.